This T cell receptor beta chain emerged from a study of T cell responses to AZD1222 COVID-19 vaccine (dated by TCRdb to the early 2020s). Regarding the study in general: AZD1222 recipients given second doses at about 4 weeks or at about 12 weeks were pooled, since spike-specific TCR depth and breadth were not found to differ between the two schedules. TCR sequencing was performed for 230 to 250 trial participants, of whom about 200 were given two doses of AZD1222 and around 26 were given two doses of MenACWY control vaccine. Trial participants were enrolled into age subgroups of 18-55, 56-69 and 70-plus years, which contained approximately 150, 28 and 58 TCR-sequenced participants, respectively. Overall study outcomes, separate from this receptor: The 56-69-year group was small, and its depth increase did not reach significance, likely because of low power. Because no day 14 peak-response samples were available, repertoires were characterized only after the peak T cell response. A significant rise in spike-specific TCR breadth and depth was observed after two AZD1222 doses relative to day 0 and relative to MenACWY recipients. Conclusions about previously exposed vaccinees are limited because only a handful of AZD1222 recipients were SARS-CoV-2 seropositive at baseline. Most participants were white British and females outnumbered males, and the authors suggested that clonal diversity may have been underestimated. The whole spike protein was spanned by vaccine-associated CD4 TCRs, and dominant responses were seen in regions 160-218 and 743-854. Epitopes outside the regions mutated in the B.1.351 and B.1.1.7 variants were reportedly recognized by nearly half of the unique spike-specific TCRs.

Deletion took 6 bases off V and 10 bases off J, with a span of 13 bases between the germline ends. From a lookup of the germline V gene, CDR1 and CDR2 are MNHEY and SVGAGI. The CDR3 covers 11 residues, taking in both the cysteine and the phenylalanine. This entry keeps only the CDR3 DNA: 33 bases, framed from base 1. The CDR3 regions of human TCRbeta chains were analyzed by immunosequencing. The paper's data handling went like this. Repertoire TCRs were matched against a reference library of SARS-CoV-2-specific TCRs generated with the MIRA antigen-specificity platform. Breadth was defined as the fraction of unique TCRs that were SARS-CoV-2-associated. Depth was defined as the fraction of total T cells that were SARS-CoV-2-associated. Each spike-specific TCR was assigned to its reactive spike region and to a CD4 or CD8 class using the MIRA data. Log10-transformed breadth and depth values were compared by one-way ANOVA with Sidak's multiple comparisons tests. The immuneACCESS repertoire file appears here via TCRdb, limited to in-frame rearrangements. These files lack a portion of the clones; in checked studies, under half of the deficit traces to unresolved V genes, and the cause of the others is not known. V, J and clone size are taken as reported in that table, and D and trimming were inferred from the DNA itself. Counted in this sample were 150,000 or so clones; approximately 94% of them appeared once. 7.5% to 9.5% of the sample belongs to the ten largest clones.

The time point label for this specimen denotes: baseline before first vaccination. Samples from vaccinated people were obtained from the UK trials COV001 and COV002, which included a single-blind randomized controlled phase 2/3 trial of AZD1222 (ChAdOx1 nCoV-19) in healthy adults. For TCRbeta chain sequencing, PBMC samples were collected from trial participants at day 0 and at day 28 after the second dose. With regard to this clone: Its antigen is still unknown. Base qualities are missing; no much larger clone stands one base away.

The chain is assembled from TRBV6-5 and TRBJ2-7, with the D call perhaps TRBD1 or TRBD2, as 5 bases match in each case. The TCR was taken from an adult in good health. This sample comprised peripheral blood, obtained on day 0 of AZD1222 vaccination. The nucleotides are TGTGCCAGCAGCCTCGGGACGATACAGTACTTC. Its protein is CASSLGTIQYF.